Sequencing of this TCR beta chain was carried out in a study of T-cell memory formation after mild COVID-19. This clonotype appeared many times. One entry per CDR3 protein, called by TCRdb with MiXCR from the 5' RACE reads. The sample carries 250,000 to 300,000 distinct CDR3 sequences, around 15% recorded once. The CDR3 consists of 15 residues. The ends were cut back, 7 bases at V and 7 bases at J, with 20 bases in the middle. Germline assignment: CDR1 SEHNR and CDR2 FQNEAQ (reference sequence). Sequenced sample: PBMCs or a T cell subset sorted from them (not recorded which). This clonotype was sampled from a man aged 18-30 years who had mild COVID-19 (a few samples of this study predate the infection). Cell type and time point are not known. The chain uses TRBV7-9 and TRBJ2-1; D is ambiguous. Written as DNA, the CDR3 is TGTGCCAGCACCTCCTTTAGAGTGGGGTCTAATGAGCAGTTCTTC. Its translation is CASTSFRVGSNEQFF. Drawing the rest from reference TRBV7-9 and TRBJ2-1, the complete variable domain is DTGVSQNPRHKITKRGQNVTFRCDPISEHNRLYWYRQTLGQGPEFLTYFQNEAQLEKSRLLSDRFSAERPKGSFSTLEIQRTEQGDSAMYLCASTSFRVGSNEQFFGPGTRLTVL.